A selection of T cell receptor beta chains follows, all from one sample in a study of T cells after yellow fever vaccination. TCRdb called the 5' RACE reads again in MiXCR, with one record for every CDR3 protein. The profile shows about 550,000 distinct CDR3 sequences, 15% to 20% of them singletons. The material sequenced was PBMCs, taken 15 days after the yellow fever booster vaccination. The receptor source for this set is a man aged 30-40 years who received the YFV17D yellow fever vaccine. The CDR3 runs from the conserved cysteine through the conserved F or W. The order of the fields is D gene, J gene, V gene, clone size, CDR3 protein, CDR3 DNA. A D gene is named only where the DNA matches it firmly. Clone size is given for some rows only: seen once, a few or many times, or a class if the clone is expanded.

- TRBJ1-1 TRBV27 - CATLPGSRATEAFF TGTGCCACCCTCCCAGGAAGCAGGGCCACTGAAGCTTTCTTT
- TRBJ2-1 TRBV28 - CASSPTGHINEQFF TGTGCCAGCAGTCCCACCGGACATATCAATGAGCAGTTCTTC
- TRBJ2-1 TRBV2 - CASSEYPGQFF TGTGCCAGCAGTGAATACCCGGGTCAGTTCTTC
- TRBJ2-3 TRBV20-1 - CSASQAMADTQYF TGCAGTGCTAGCCAAGCAATGGCAGATACGCAGTATTTT
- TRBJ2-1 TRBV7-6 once CASSLGRAGVISYNEQFF TGTGCCAGCAGCTTAGGGCGGGCAGGGGTGATTTCCTACAATGAGCAGTTCTTC
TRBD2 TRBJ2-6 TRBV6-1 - CASKLLAGGLPGANVLTF TGTGCCAGCAAACTACTAGCGGGAGGTTTGCCTGGGGCCAACGTCCTGACTTTC
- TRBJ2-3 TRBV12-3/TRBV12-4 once CASSLNRGSNTQYF TGTGCCAGCAGTTTAAACAGAGGGAGCAATACGCAGTATTTT
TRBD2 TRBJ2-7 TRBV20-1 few CSASGLAGGFYEQYF TGCAGTGCTAGTGGACTAGCGGGAGGCTTCTACGAGCAGTACTTC
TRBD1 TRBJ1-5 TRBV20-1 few CSATETGNSGNQPQHF TGCAGTGCAACGGAGACAGGGAACTCGGGCAATCAGCCCCAGCATTTT
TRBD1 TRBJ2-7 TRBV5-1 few CASSRYSDRQTVYEQYF TGCGCCAGCAGCCGATACTCGGACAGGCAAACCGTCTACGAGCAGTACTTC
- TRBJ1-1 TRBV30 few CAWSVRRANTEAFF TGTGCCTGGAGTGTTCGGAGGGCGAACACTGAAGCTTTCTTT
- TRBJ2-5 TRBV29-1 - CSVGVNRQETQYF TGCAGCGTTGGAGTGAACAGGCAAGAGACCCAGTACTTC
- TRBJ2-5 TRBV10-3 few CAIKDGSLETQYF TGTGCCATCAAGGACGGGAGCCTTGAGACCCAGTACTTC
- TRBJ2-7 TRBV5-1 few CASSFEGGNQGYEQYF TGCGCCAGCAGCTTCGAAGGGGGGAACCAAGGCTACGAGCAGTACTTC
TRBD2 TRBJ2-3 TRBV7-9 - CASSLSTSGTTDTQYF TGTGCCAGCAGCTTATCCACTAGCGGGACGACAGATACGCAGTATTTT
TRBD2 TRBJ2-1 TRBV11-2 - CASSLNSRLAGNNEQFF TGTGCCAGCAGCTTAAATTCGCGGCTAGCGGGGAACAATGAGCAGTTCTTC
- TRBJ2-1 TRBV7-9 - CASSLIDLIDEQFF TGTGCCAGCAGCTTGATAGACCTAATCGATGAGCAGTTCTTC
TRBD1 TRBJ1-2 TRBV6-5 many CASSRDSYYGYTF TGTGCCAGCAGTAGGGACAGCTACTATGGCTACACCTTC
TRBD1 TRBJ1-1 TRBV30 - CAWRNRDRGNTEAFF TGTGCCTGGAGGAACCGGGACAGGGGGAACACTGAAGCTTTCTTT
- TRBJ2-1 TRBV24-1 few CATSVTGARDNEQFF TGTGCCACCAGTGTAACCGGGGCTAGGGACAATGAGCAGTTCTTC
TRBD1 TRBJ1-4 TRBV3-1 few CASSQDGRGREKLFF TGTGCCAGCAGCCAAGATGGCAGGGGGCGTGAAAAACTGTTTTTT
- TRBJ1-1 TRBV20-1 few CSAPSPRGAFF TGCAGTGCGCCCTCCCCACGAGGGGCTTTCTTT
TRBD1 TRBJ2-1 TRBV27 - CASSRQGAPEQFF TGTGCCAGCAGTCGACAGGGGGCCCCGGAGCAGTTCTTC
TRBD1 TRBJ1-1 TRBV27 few CASSYDRVNTEAFF TGTGCCAGCAGTTACGACAGGGTGAACACTGAAGCTTTCTTT
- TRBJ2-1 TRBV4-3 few CASSQAVGSWYEQFF TGCGCCAGCAGCCAAGCAGTCGGGAGCTGGTATGAGCAGTTCTTC
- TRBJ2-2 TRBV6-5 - CASSYGFSVGAGELFF TGTGCCAGCAGTTACGGATTTTCCGTCGGTGCGGGGGAGCTGTTTTTT
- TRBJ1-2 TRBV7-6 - CASSPGGGGYGYTF TGTGCCAGCAGCCCTGGCGGGGGAGGATATGGCTACACCTTC
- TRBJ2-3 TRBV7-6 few CASSFSGGMSTDTQYF TGTGCCAGCTCATTTAGCGGAGGGATGAGCACAGATACGCAGTATTTT
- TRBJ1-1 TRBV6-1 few CASSPRGRGMDTEAFF TGTGCCAGCAGCCCCCGGGGGAGGGGGATGGACACTGAAGCTTTCTTT
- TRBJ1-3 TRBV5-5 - CASSLYISGNTIYF TGTGCCAGCAGCTTGTACATCTCTGGAAACACCATATATTTT
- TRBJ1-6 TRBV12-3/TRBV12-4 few CASSLDRSSYNSPLHF TGTGCCAGCAGTCTTGACAGGAGCTCCTATAATTCACCCCTCCACTTT